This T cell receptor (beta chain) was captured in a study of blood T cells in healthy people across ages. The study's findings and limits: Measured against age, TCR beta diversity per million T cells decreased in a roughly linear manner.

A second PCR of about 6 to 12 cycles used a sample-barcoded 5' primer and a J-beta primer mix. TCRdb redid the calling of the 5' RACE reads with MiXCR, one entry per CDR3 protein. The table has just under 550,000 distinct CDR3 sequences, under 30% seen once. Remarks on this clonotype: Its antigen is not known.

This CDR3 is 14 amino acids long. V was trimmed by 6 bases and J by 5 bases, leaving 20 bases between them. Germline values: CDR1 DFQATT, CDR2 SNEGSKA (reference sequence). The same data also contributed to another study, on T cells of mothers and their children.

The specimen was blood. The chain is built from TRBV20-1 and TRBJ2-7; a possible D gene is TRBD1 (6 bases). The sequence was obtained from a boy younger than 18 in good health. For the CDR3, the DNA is TGCAGTGCCATTATCAGGGGTAAGATGAACGAGCAGTACTTC. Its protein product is CSAIIRGKMNEQYF.